This TCR beta chain was sequenced during a study of blood T cell repertoires in COVID-19. The repertoire was sequenced with immunoSEQ multiplex PCR; TCRdb's copy has only in-frame clones and lacks some. Here the sample spans some 390,000 clones, roughly nine tenths being singletons. CDR1 GTSNPN and CDR2 SVGIG come from the germline V gene (reference sequence). The CDR3 consists of 13 residues. V was shortened by 2 bases and J by 4 bases, with 9 bases between the two germline ends. Individuals drawn from 24 US areas were roughly 18 to 95 years old. Sequenced sample: PBMCs or T cells enriched from blood (not recorded which). The sequence was collected from a man aged 25 to 45 who had recovered from COVID-19. V and J are TRBV30 and TRBJ1-5; no clear D. CDR3 amino acids: CAWSLTENQPQHF. In DNA form, the CDR3 reads TGTGCCTGGAGTCTAACAGAAAATCAGCCCCAGCATTTT.